The 14 T cell receptor beta chains below come from one sample, sequenced in a study of OX40 agonist ivuxolimab in advanced cancers. The method was immunoSEQ multiplex PCR; TCRdb's version includes in-frame clones alone and lacks a portion of them. The data contain 40,000 to 50,000 clones, more than 75% of them singletons. The starting material was CD4+ or CD8+ T cells sorted from blood, obtained in a trial of the OX40 agonist ivuxolimab. These receptors were obtained from an adult with an advanced solid tumor such as melanoma, head and neck, liver or kidney cancer.

The V gene is TRBV6-5, the J gene TRBJ2-7; the D gene is possibly TRBD2 (6 bases). From germline, CDR1 is MNHEY and CDR2 SVGAGI. V gave up 2 bases and J gave up 2 bases, with 7 bases separating them. The CDR3 has 13 amino acids. CDR3 in DNA: TGTGCCAGCAGTTACCCGGGAGCCTACGAGCAGTACTTC. This codes for CASSYPGAYEQYF.

The V gene is TRBV25-1, the J gene TRBJ2-2; maybe TRBD2 (5 bases). Trimming stripped 3 bases from V and 0 bases from J, with 11 bases between. The CDR3 spans 16 residues. The germline V gene has CDR1 MGHDK and CDR2 SYGVNS. For the CDR3, the DNA is TGTGCCAGCAGTGATATGGCCGGGACGAACACCGGGGAGCTGTTTTTT. Translation gives CASSDMAGTNTGELFF.

This clone was detected only a few times. This chain joins TRBV7-9 and TRBJ2-7; D is uncertain. Trimming shortened V by 4 bases and J by 1 base, and 14 bases separated the two germline ends. The CDR3 is made up of 15 amino acids. Germline V gives CDR1 SEHNR, CDR2 FQNEAQ (reference sequence). The CDR3 DNA sequence: TGTGCCAGCAGCTCTCCGGAACAGCTATCCTACGAGCAGTACTTC. Translated: CASSSPEQLSYEQYF.

The V call is TRBV2, the J call TRBJ1-2; tentatively, D is TRBD1 (6 bases). The CDR3 is 14 residues long. The V gene's germline CDR1 is SNHLY and CDR2 FYNNEI. V was cut by 8 bases and J by 4 bases, with 17 bases left in between. The CDR3 bases are TGTGCCAGCGCGGAGCACCGGGACACCTATGGCTACACCTTC. As protein: CASAEHRDTYGYTF. Full variable domain (missing parts from reference TRBV2 and TRBJ1-2): EPEVTQTPSHQVTQMGQEVILRCVPISNHLYFYWYRQILGQKVEFLVSFYNNEISEKSEIFDDQFSVERPDGSNFTLKIRSTKLEDSAMYFCASAEHRDTYGYTFGSGTRLTVV.

The chain has TRBV11-2 and TRBJ2-5; D is perhaps TRBD1 (5 bases). The DNA matches TRBJ2-7 better at its end, which makes the J call doubtful. The CDR3 sequence is 12 residues long. Germline lookup yields CDR1 SGHAT and CDR2 FQNNGV. CDR3 coding DNA: TGTGCCAGCAGGCCACAAACAGGCGAGCAGTACTTC. Translated, it gives CASRPQTGEQYF.

This clone was found once. The gene calls are TRBV28 and TRBJ1-5; the match to TRBD1 covers 9 bases. Germline V gene sequence: CDR1 MDHEN, CDR2 SYDVKM. J lost 8 bases, V lost 5 bases, and 4 bases had no gene match. The CDR3 spans 13 residues. The CDR3 loop is CASSTGGLEPQHF. The CDR3 DNA is TGTGCCAGCAGTACAGGGGGCTTGGAGCCCCAGCATTTT.

The chain is built from TRBV5-6 and TRBJ2-7; weak D call: TRBD1 (6 bases). Germline lookup yields CDR1 SGHDT and CDR2 YYEEEE. Trimming pared 4 bases from V and 7 bases from J, leaving 12 bases between. The CDR3 runs 12 residues. The CDR3 loop reads CASSRRTAEQYF. Written as DNA, the CDR3 is TGTGCCAGCAGCCGGAGGACAGCTGAGCAGTACTTC.

This clone was observed once. The chain links TRBV10-3 to TRBJ2-5; TRBD2 might be the D (6 bases). Per the germline V gene, CDR1 is ENHRY and CDR2 is SYGVKD. The V gene lost 10 bases and the J gene lost 5 bases, with 23 bases spanning the gap. CDR3 length equals 15 residues. The CDR3 coding sequence is TGTGCCACCATGGGGCGGGAATCAGGAGGGGAGACCCAGTACTTC. As protein: CATMGRESGGETQYF.

This clone came up a few times. The CDR3: CASSLKETQYF. In DNA, the CDR3 is TGTGCCAGCAGCTTAAAAGAGACCCAGTACTTC. The chain has TRBV5-4 and TRBJ2-5, with D uncertain. From germline, CDR1 is SGHNT and CDR2 YYREEE (reference sequence). V was cut by 2 bases and J by 3 bases, with 2 bases left in between. This CDR3 is built from 11 residues.

The chain links TRBV6-6 to TRBJ2-7; a weak D match, TRBD2 (6 bases). CDR1 is MNHNY, CDR2 SVGAGI, per germline (reference sequence). Between the trimmed V and J ends, which lost 6 bases and 4 bases, there was a span of 22 bases. This CDR3 contains 16 residues. The CDR3 nucleotides read TGTGCCAGCAGACCCGACTACGGTAGCGGCGGTTACGAGCAGTACTTC. This gives the protein CASRPDYGSGGYEQYF.

This sequence joins TRBV7-9 and TRBJ2-2; perhaps TRBD1 as D (6 bases). The ends were cut back, 5 bases at V and 6 bases at J, with 19 bases in the middle. This CDR3 has 16 residues. The germline gives CDR1 SEHNR, CDR2 FQNEAQ (reference sequence). The CDR3 sequence: CASSLRQAPNPGELFF. The CDR3 bases are TGTGCCAGCAGCCTTCGACAGGCCCCCAACCCCGGGGAGCTGTTTTTT.

V gene TRBV5-1 combines with J gene TRBJ2-2, with D possibly matching TRBD2 (5 bases). V lost 0 bases and J 6 bases, leaving 21 bases between the germline ends. Germline V gene data show CDR1 as SGHRS and CDR2 as YFSETQ. This CDR3 region has 18 residues. The CDR3 region has the DNA TGCGCCAGCAGCTTGGTGGGAGCGAGTACCGGGGATCCCGGGGAGCTGTTTTTT. It is translated as CASSLVGASTGDPGELFF.

This clone was recorded once. This rearrangement joins TRBV6-6 to TRBJ2-1; D unresolved. This CDR3 comprises 15 residues. V was shortened by 4 bases and J by 0 bases, with 10 bases between the two germline ends. Germline CDR1 MNHNY, CDR2 SVGAGI (reference sequence). The CDR3 DNA follows: TGTGCCAGCAGTTTGGCCTCAAGCTCCTACAATGAGCAGTTCTTC. Translated: CASSLASSSYNEQFF.

V gene TRBV5-4 combines with J gene TRBJ2-3; 7 nucleotides align to TRBD1. CDR3 length equals 14 residues. Trimming took 3 bases from V and 1 from J; bases not matched to a gene: 2. In germline, CDR1 is SGHNT, CDR2 YYREEE (reference sequence). CDR3 region: CASSYGQGTDTQYF. The CDR3 region has the DNA TGTGCCAGCAGCTATGGACAGGGCACAGATACGCAGTATTTT. Looking up the rest from reference TRBV5-4 and TRBJ2-3 gives the full variable domain: ETGVTQSPTHLIKTRGQQVTLRCSSQSGHNTVSWYQQALGQGPQFIFQYYREEENGRGNFPPRFSGLQFPNYSSELNVNALELDDSALYLCASSYGQGTDTQYFGPGTRLTVL.